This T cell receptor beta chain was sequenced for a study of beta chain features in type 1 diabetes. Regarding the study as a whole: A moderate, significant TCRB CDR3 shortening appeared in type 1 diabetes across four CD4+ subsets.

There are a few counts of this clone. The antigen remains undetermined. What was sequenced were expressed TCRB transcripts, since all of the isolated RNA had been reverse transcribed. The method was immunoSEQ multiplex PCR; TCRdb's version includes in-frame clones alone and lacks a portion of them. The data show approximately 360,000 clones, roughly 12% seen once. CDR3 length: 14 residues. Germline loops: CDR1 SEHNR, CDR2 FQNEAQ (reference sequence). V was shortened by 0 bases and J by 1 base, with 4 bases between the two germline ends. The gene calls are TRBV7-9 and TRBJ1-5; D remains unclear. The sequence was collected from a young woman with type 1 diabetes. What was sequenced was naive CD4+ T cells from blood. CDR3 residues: CASSLAGSNQPQHF. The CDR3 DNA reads TGTGCCAGCAGCTTAGCGGGCAGCAATCAGCCCCAGCATTTT. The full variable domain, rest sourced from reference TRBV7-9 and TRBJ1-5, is DTGVSQNPRHKITKRGQNVTFRCDPISEHNRLYWYRQTLGQGPEFLTYFQNEAQLEKSRLLSDRFSAERPKGSFSTLEIQRTEQGDSAMYLCASSLAGSNQPQHFGDGTRLSIL.